This T cell receptor (beta chain) was captured in a study of T cell responses to AZD1222 COVID-19 vaccine. Generated by immunoSEQ multiplex PCR, the TCRdb table keeps only in-frame clones and is missing some. This sample carries about 110,000 clones, about nine tenths of them seen once, and the ten largest clones take 3.1%. CDR1 is SGHKS, CDR2 YYEKEE, per germline (reference sequence). V was cut by 0 bases and J by 0 bases, with 9 bases left in between. This CDR3 has 15 amino acids. Study findings and constraints: The study reported that nearly half of spike-specific TCRs target unmutated variant regions. Clonal diversity was possibly underestimated, and the donors were mostly white British, with more females. Seropositive AZD1222 recipients at baseline numbered only 5 to 7.

Comments on this clone: Its antigen is not identified.

The clonotype originates from an adult in good health. The V gene is TRBV5-5, the J gene TRBJ1-1, with D unclear. The sequences come from peripheral blood, collected on day 0 of MenACWY control vaccination. The CDR3 is CASSLGQVMNTEAFF. The DNA for the CDR3 is TGTGCCAGCAGCTTGGGGCAAGTGATGAACACTGAAGCTTTCTTT.